These 14 T cell receptor beta chains came from one sample sequenced in a study of preoperative IRX-2 immunotherapy in early breast cancer. The assay was immunoSEQ multiplex PCR, and TCRdb's table has in-frame clones only and misses some. In the table there are 10,000 to 15,000 clones, approximately 90% of which are singletons. This sample's treatment: preoperative locoregional IRX-2 cytokine immunotherapy. The sample was gathered from a patient treated with IRX-2 immunotherapy. The receptors were sampled from a human donor with breast cancer.

J is TRBJ2-7 and V is TRBV11-3; the match to TRBD1 covers 7 bases. The CDR3 length is 16 residues. Trimming at V came to 1 base and at J to 2 bases, leaving 8 bases not matched to a gene. Germline V gives CDR1 SGHNT, CDR2 YENEEA. The CDR3 nucleotides read TGTGCCAGCAGCTTAGCTGGACAGGTAAAGACCTACGAGCAGTACTTC. Protein: CASSLAGQVKTYEQYF.

V is TRBV19 and J is TRBJ1-5, with TRBD1 matching over 10 bases. The germline gives CDR1 LNHDA, CDR2 SQIVND (reference sequence). This CDR3 is 15 amino acids long. Trimming took 4 bases from V and 4 from J; bases not matched to a gene: 4. CDR3 amino acids: CASSNRDRGNQPQHF. The CDR3 DNA reads TGTGCCAGTAGTAACAGGGACAGGGGAAATCAGCCCCAGCATTTT.

This rearrangement joins TRBV5-6 to TRBJ2-7; D is unclear. V was pared by 0 bases and J by 7 bases, with 14 bases between. The V gene's germline CDR1 is SGHDT and CDR2 YYEEEE. There are 14 residues in the CDR3. This chain's CDR3 is CASSLGQLRTEQYV. The CDR3 nucleotides are TGTGCCAGCAGCTTGGGTCAACTACGTACAGAGCAGTACGTC.

The rearrangement joins TRBV6-1 to TRBJ1-1, with a possible D match to TRBD1 (6 bases). Trimming removed 8 bases from V and 4 bases from J, with 8 bases in between. CDR3 length equals 11 residues. Germline CDR1 MNHNS, CDR2 SASEGT. The CDR3 nucleotides are TGTGCCAGCGAAGGGGGCACTGAAGCTTTCTTT. It specifies CASEGGTEAFF.

The rearrangement links TRBV10-3 to TRBJ2-1, with D possibly being TRBD1 (6 bases). This CDR3 spans 17 amino acids. V shed 0 bases and J shed 3 bases, with 15 bases lying between them. Germline V CDR1 and CDR2: ENHRY, SYGVKD. DNA for the CDR3: TGTGCCATCAGTGAGTCCCCCTTTGGGACAAACTACAATGAGCAGTTCTTC. Translating it yields CAISESPFGTNYNEQFF.

The chain uses TRBV5-1 and TRBJ1-1, with 9 bases identical to TRBD1. The CDR3 extends over 16 amino acids. Trimming at V came to 7 bases and at J to 0 bases, leaving 10 bases not matched to a gene. CDR1 SGHRS and CDR2 YFSETQ come from the germline V gene. The CDR3: CASGFPGQGLNTEAFF. CDR3 coding DNA: TGCGCCAGCGGATTCCCGGGACAGGGATTGAACACTGAAGCTTTCTTT.

The chain is built from TRBV10-3 and TRBJ2-1; 10 positions match TRBD1. CDR1 is ENHRY and CDR2 is SYGVKD in the germline V gene. The CDR3 loop spans 15 amino acids. V lost 6 bases and J lost 5; bases outside the gene matches: 7. The DNA for the CDR3 is TGTGCCATCAGGGCGACAGGGGGCACAAACAATGAGCAGTTCTTC. Translating it yields CAIRATGGTNNEQFF.

This clone has only one observation. The chain has TRBV6-6 and TRBJ2-7; 7 bases align to TRBD1. CDR3 length equals 13 residues. V lost 2 bases and J lost 7; bases outside the gene matches: 5. The germline V gene has CDR1 MNHNY and CDR2 SVGAGI (reference sequence). The CDR3 DNA reads TGTGCCAGCAGTTACAACCCCAGGGGGGAGCAGTACGTC. Translated, it gives CASSYNPRGEQYV.

A single count supports this clone. This chain uses TRBV6-6 with TRBJ2-1; the D gene is possibly TRBD2 (5 bases). Germline CDR1 is MNHNY and CDR2 is SVGAGI (reference sequence). The germline V and J ends were trimmed by 7 bases and 0 bases, with 10 bases remaining between them. The CDR3 contains 14 residues. CDR3: CASTSGSSYNEQFF. CDR3 nucleotides: TGTGCCAGCACCTCGGGGAGCTCCTACAATGAGCAGTTCTTC.

V gene TRBV28 combines with J gene TRBJ2-1; 11 bases align to TRBD1. The V gene end was trimmed by 2 bases and the J gene end by 6 bases; junction bases not matched to a gene: 3. The CDR3 is made up of 15 amino acids. The germline CDR1 and CDR2 sequences are MDHEN and SYDVKM. CDR3 sequence (DNA): TGTGCCAGCAGTTTAGTTGGGACAGGGGGCAATGAGCAGTTCTTC. Protein sequence: CASSLVGTGGNEQFF.

This rearrangement joins TRBV12-5 to TRBJ1-2; D uncertain. CDR1 and CDR2 (germline): LGHNT, FRNRAP. The CDR3 length is 14 residues. The germline V and J ends were trimmed by 1 base and 6 bases, with 12 bases remaining between them. As DNA, the CDR3 is TGTGCTAGTGGTTTGGGAAGCTGGGGTGATGGCTACACCTTC. Protein: CASGLGSWGDGYTF.

This chain joins TRBV21-1 and TRBJ1-2. TRBV21-1 is annotated as a pseudogene. The CDR3 loop spans 18 amino acids. CDR3 loop: CASSKGGADRGFLYGYTF. CDR3 in DNA: TGTGCCAGCAGCAAAGGGGGGGCCGACCGGGGGTTCCTCTATGGCTACACCTTC.

The chain couples TRBV11-2 to TRBJ2-3; the D is unclear. Trimming cost V 1 base and J 3 bases, with 5 bases left between them. The germline gives CDR1 SGHAT, CDR2 FQNNGV. The CDR3 has 13 residues. CDR3 sequence (DNA): TGTGCCAGCAGCTTAGCTGTAACAGATACGCAGTATTTT. Amino acid sequence: CASSLAVTDTQYF.

The V call is TRBV4-2, the J call TRBJ2-5; possibly TRBD2 for D (6 bases). The germline gives CDR1 LGHNA, CDR2 YNFKEQ. V shed 4 bases and J shed 7 bases, with 22 bases lying between them. The CDR3 covers 16 residues. As DNA, the CDR3 is TGTGCCAGCAGCCCCAACGTTCGGGACTTTGGAGGGACCCAGTACTTC. As protein: CASSPNVRDFGGTQYF.